This is a list of T cell receptor beta chains from one sample in a study of blood T cell repertoires in COVID-19. Only in-frame clones appear in the TCRdb table, and some are missing; sequencing was by immunoSEQ multiplex PCR. The top ten clones hold about 1.2% of a sample with roughly 250,000 clones, about 91% of them seen once. Sequencing was performed on PBMCs or T cells enriched from blood (not recorded which). These receptors were collected from a woman between 40 and 50 years old with acute COVID-19. CDR3s include the opening cysteine and the closing phenylalanine or tryptophan. A D gene is named only where the DNA matches it firmly. The size entry is marked missing in some rows and otherwise reads once, few, many or a size class.

J: TRBJ1-5; D: .; V: TRBV19; size: few; DNA: TGTGCCAGTAGTATTGCAGGGCAGCATCAGCCCCAGCATTTT; CDR3: CASSIAGQHQPQHF
J: TRBJ1-1; D: .; V: TRBV28; size: .; DNA: TGTGCCAGCAGTTTATTTCGGGGTATGAACACTGAAGCTTTCTTT; CDR3: CASSLFRGMNTEAFF
J: TRBJ1-1; D: .; V: TRBV6-5; size: .; DNA: TGTGCCACTCGGGACACGAACACTGAAGCTTTCTTT; CDR3: CATRDTNTEAFF
J: TRBJ2-2; D: TRBD2; V: TRBV25-1; size: .; DNA: TGTGCCAGCAGTGAACTAGCGGACACCGGGGAGCTGTTTTTT; CDR3: CASSELADTGELFF
J: TRBJ1-1; D: .; V: TRBV10-1; size: once; DNA: TGCGCCAGCAGTTCGGGGGGCCTGAACACTGAAGCTTTCTTT; CDR3: CASSSGGLNTEAFF
J: TRBJ1-5; D: TRBD1; V: TRBV29-1; size: .; DNA: TGCAGCGTTGAAGGGCTGACAGGGGCTCAGCCCCAGCATTTT; CDR3: CSVEGLTGAQPQHF
J: TRBJ1-2; D: TRBD1; V: TRBV10-3; size: .; DNA: TGTGCCATCAGTGATCCAACAGGGGCTGGCTACACCTTC; CDR3: CAISDPTGAGYTF
J: TRBJ2-2; D: .; V: TRBV18; size: .; DNA: TGTGCCAGCTCACCACCGAGCACCGGGGAGCTGTTTTTT; CDR3: CASSPPSTGELFF
J: TRBJ2-2; D: .; V: TRBV25-1; size: .; DNA: TGTGCCAGCAGTGAAGTCTTGAACACCGGGGAGCTGTTTTTT; CDR3: CASSEVLNTGELFF
J: TRBJ1-5; D: .; V: TRBV15; size: .; DNA: TGTGCCACCAGCAGAGGAAGCCATTCGGGACTGAGCAATCAGCCCCAGCATTTT; CDR3: CATSRGSHSGLSNQPQHF
J: TRBJ1-6; D: .; V: TRBV7-9; size: .; DNA: TGTGCCAGCAGCCTCAGGGGAGACTCCTATAATTCACCCCTCCACTTT; CDR3: CASSLRGDSYNSPLHF
J: TRBJ2-3; D: .; V: TRBV24-1; size: .; DNA: TGTGCCACCGAGGGCGGGACCACAGATACGCAGTATTTT; CDR3: CATEGGTTDTQYF
J: TRBJ2-1; D: .; V: TRBV18; size: .; DNA: TGTGCCAGCTCATCCGAGGGAAACAATGAGCAGTTCTTC; CDR3: CASSSEGNNEQFF
J: TRBJ1-1; D: .; V: TRBV30; size: .; DNA: TGTGCCTCCCGAAATTTTTTAGTCTACGAAGCTTTCTTT; CDR3: CASRNFLVYEAFF
J: TRBJ2-1; D: TRBD2; V: TRBV4-1; size: .; DNA: TGCGCCAGCAGCCAAGGGGGGGGACTTTCATACAATGAGCAGTTCTTC; CDR3: CASSQGGGLSYNEQFF
J: TRBJ2-6; D: .; V: TRBV10-3; size: few; DNA: TGTGCCATCAGGGAGACAGAGCTGAGCTCTGGGGCCAACGTCCTGACTTTC; CDR3: CAIRETELSSGANVLTF
J: TRBJ1-5; D: .; V: TRBV4-2; size: .; DNA: TGTGCCAGCAGCCAAGATGTTTTTGCAGAGGATCAGCCCCAGCATTTT; CDR3: CASSQDVFAEDQPQHF
J: TRBJ1-5; D: .; V: TRBV3-1/TRBV3-2; size: .; DNA: TGTGCCAGCAGCCAAGGGATTAGCCAGCCCCAGCATTTT; CDR3: CASSQGISQPQHF
J: TRBJ2-4; D: .; V: TRBV28; size: .; DNA: TGTGCCAGCAGTTTATACATAGAGGGTTTAAACATTCAGTACTTC; CDR3: CASSLYIEGLNIQYF
J: TRBJ1-2; D: .; V: TRBV28; size: .; DNA: TGTGCCAGCAGTACACAAGGCTCCAGCGTTCGAGGAGGCTACACCTTC; CDR3: CASSTQGSSVRGGYTF
J: TRBJ2-2; D: TRBD1; V: TRBV27; size: .; DNA: TGTGCCAGCAGACCCGGGACAGGGGCGAACACCGGGGAGCTGTTTTTT; CDR3: CASRPGTGANTGELFF
J: TRBJ2-3; D: .; V: TRBV11-2; size: .; DNA: TGTGCCAGCAGCTTTTTGAGGGCACGCTCTACTTTCCACACAGATACGCAGTATTTT; CDR3: CASSFLRARSTFHTDTQYF
J: TRBJ2-7; D: TRBD1; V: TRBV18; size: once; DNA: TGTGCCAGCTCACCAGTGACAGGGAACGAGCAGTACTTC; CDR3: CASSPVTGNEQYF
J: TRBJ2-5; D: TRBD2; V: TRBV7-9; size: .; DNA: TGTGCCAGCAGCTTTCCCACTAGCGGGAGGGACCAAGAGACCCAGTACTTC; CDR3: CASSFPTSGRDQETQYF
J: TRBJ1-5; D: .; V: TRBV7-9; size: .; DNA: TGTGCCAGCAGCCCTGGTCCGCAGGATTTCGATCAGCCCCAGCATTTT; CDR3: CASSPGPQDFDQPQHF
J: TRBJ1-1; D: .; V: TRBV28; size: .; DNA: TGTGCCAGCAGCCTACCCACGAGGGCGATGGACACTGAAGCTTTCTTT; CDR3: CASSLPTRAMDTEAFF
J: TRBJ2-3; D: .; V: TRBV11-2; size: .; DNA: TGTGCCAGCAGCTTAGCCTATGACTACGGGGATACGCAGTATTTT; CDR3: CASSLAYDYGDTQYF
J: TRBJ1-1; D: .; V: TRBV12-3/TRBV12-4; size: .; DNA: TGTGCCAGCAGTTTCGGGTCTGGGGCTTTCTTT; CDR3: CASSFGSGAFF
J: TRBJ2-1; D: TRBD2; V: TRBV24-1; size: .; DNA: TGTGCCACCAGTGATTTTGTTAGCGGGAGTACGTATGAGCAGTTCTTC; CDR3: CATSDFVSGSTYEQFF
J: TRBJ1-5; D: TRBD1; V: TRBV28; size: few; DNA: TGTGCCAGCAGTTCGCCACAGGGGGATCAGCCCCAGCATTTT; CDR3: CASSSPQGDQPQHF
J: TRBJ2-1; D: .; V: TRBV18; size: .; DNA: TGTGCCAGCTCACCACCAACGGACTTCAATGAGCAGTTCTTC; CDR3: CASSPPTDFNEQFF
J: TRBJ1-2; D: .; V: TRBV28; size: .; DNA: TGTGCCAGCAGTTTTCCAGGGGACTATGGCTACACCTTC; CDR3: CASSFPGDYGYTF
J: TRBJ1-5; D: .; V: TRBV11-2; size: .; DNA: TGTGCCAGCAGCTATCAGGGCGCTCAGCCCCAGCATTTT; CDR3: CASSYQGAQPQHF
J: TRBJ1-2; D: .; V: TRBV9; size: .; DNA: TGTGCCAGCAGCCCACGGGACAACTCTAACTATGGCTACACCTTC; CDR3: CASSPRDNSNYGYTF
J: TRBJ2-7; D: .; V: TRBV15; size: .; DNA: TGTGCCACCAGCAGAGATCGCGGTAGCTCCTACGAGCAGTACTTC; CDR3: CATSRDRGSSYEQYF
J: TRBJ2-1; D: .; V: TRBV30; size: .; DNA: TGTGCCTGGAGTGTACATTACAATGAGCAGTTCTTC; CDR3: CAWSVHYNEQFF